This TCR beta chain appears in the sequencing data of a study of T cell changes during pregnancy in multiple sclerosis. Assay: immunoSEQ multiplex PCR; the TCRdb copy retains only in-frame clones and omits some. The sample lists about 40,000 clones; 92% were seen once. The CDR3 spans 14 residues. Trimming cost V 7 bases and J 2 bases; bases outside gene matches: 5. The V gene's germline CDR1 is MNHEY and CDR2 SVGAGI. The input for sequencing was CD4+ T cells from peripheral blood mononuclear cells, taken in the third trimester of pregnancy. This receptor was identified in a female donor with multiple sclerosis, enrolled in a pregnancy study. The V call is TRBV6-5, the J call TRBJ1-1, with TRBD1 matching 9 bases. The CDR3 here is CASKSTGGNTEAFF. CDR3 nucleotide sequence: TGTGCCAGCAAATCCACAGGGGGCAACACTGAAGCTTTCTTT.